This T cell receptor beta chain was sequenced during a study of cytomegalovirus exposure and HLA in healthy donors. Nominally healthy donors provided the samples, though records likely missed some immune exposures. The PCR made use of 60 Vbeta and 13 Jbeta primers. TCRdb's copy holds only in-frame clones and misses some; the assay was immunoSEQ multiplex PCR. The profile shows about 130,000 clones, around 80% of them singletons. The V gene's germline CDR1 is SGHRS and CDR2 YFSETQ. The CDR3 has 15 amino acids. Deletions cut 0 bases from V and 7 bases from J, with 14 bases between. As regards this clone: Its antigen is unknown.

Study findings and constraints: In a later analysis, DRB1 alleles had the most associated TCRs; HLA-C alleles the fewest. The only immune exposure information that was available was CMV serostatus. HLA restriction was apparent for most CMV-associated TCR beta chains in a later analysis.

The clonotype was recovered from a man aged 30 to 39 in good health. The chain links TRBV5-1 to TRBJ2-1, with a weak D call TRBD2 (6 bases). Sequencing was performed on PBMCs. CDR3 loop: CASSLAPGGVNEQFF. The CDR3 nucleotides read TGCGCCAGCAGCTTGGCCCCAGGAGGGGTAAATGAGCAGTTCTTC.